Listed below are T cell receptor beta chains from one sample, sequenced in a study of cytomegalovirus exposure and HLA in healthy donors. The repertoire was sequenced with immunoSEQ multiplex PCR; TCRdb's copy has only in-frame clones and lacks some. The sample carries 50,000 to 75,000 clones, 75% to 85% recorded once. Sequencing was done on a sample of PBMCs. The receptors were sampled from a woman aged 40 to 50 in good health and CMV-seronegative. The CDR3 runs from the conserved cysteine through the conserved F or W. Fields, in order: clone size, V gene, CDR3 length, D gene, J gene, CDR3 protein, CDR3 DNA. The D gene is left open where the match is weak. Not every row has a clone size; where given, it reads once, few, many or a size class.

size: -
V: TRBV5-6
length: 16
D: -
J: TRBJ1-4
CDR3: CASSVTGQSTNEKLFF
DNA: TGTGCCAGCAGCGTGACCGGACAGTCAACTAATGAAAAACTGTTTTTT

size: -
V: TRBV9
length: 15
D: TRBD1
J: TRBJ2-7
CDR3: CASSGGQGAPYEQYF
DNA: TGTGCCAGCAGCGGGGGACAGGGGGCCCCCTACGAGCAGTACTTC

size: -
V: TRBV6-1
length: 12
D: -
J: TRBJ2-7
CDR3: CASSGQSYEQYF
DNA: TGTGCCAGCAGTGGACAGAGCTACGAGCAGTACTTC

size: few
V: TRBV7-9
length: 16
D: TRBD2
J: TRBJ2-2
CDR3: CASSLPGTTNTGELFF
DNA: TGTGCCAGCAGCTTACCCGGGACTACTAACACCGGGGAGCTGTTTTTT

size: once
V: TRBV18
length: 17
D: TRBD2
J: TRBJ2-1
CDR3: CASSPRTSGSSYNEQFF
DNA: TGTGCCAGCTCACCAAGGACTAGCGGTAGCTCCTACAATGAGCAGTTCTTC

size: -
V: TRBV4-1
length: 16
D: TRBD2
J: TRBJ2-3
CDR3: CASPGLAGGCTDTQYF
DNA: TGCGCCAGCCCGGGACTAGCGGGAGGGTGTACAGATACGCAGTATTTT

size: -
V: TRBV6-6
length: 15
D: -
J: TRBJ1-2
CDR3: CASSYGTSGAYGYTF
DNA: TGTGCCAGCAGTTACGGGACATCCGGCGCCTATGGCTACACCTTC

size: -
V: TRBV5-1
length: 14
D: TRBD2
J: TRBJ2-3
CDR3: CAGREAQGTDTQYF
DNA: TGCGCAGGGCGGGAGGCCCAAGGCACAGATACGCAGTATTTT

size: -
V: TRBV5-4
length: 15
D: TRBD1
J: TRBJ2-1
CDR3: CASSNDRGAYNEQFF
DNA: TGTGCCAGCAGCAATGACAGGGGGGCCTACAATGAGCAGTTCTTC

size: -
V: TRBV6-1
length: 13
D: -
J: TRBJ1-1
CDR3: CASTPRENTEAFF
DNA: TGTGCCAGCACTCCCAGGGAGAACACTGAAGCTTTCTTT

size: -
V: TRBV9
length: 13
D: -
J: TRBJ1-4
CDR3: CASSVSGNEKLFF
DNA: TGTGCCAGCAGCGTCAGCGGTAATGAAAAACTGTTTTTT

size: -
V: TRBV6-5
length: 13
D: -
J: TRBJ2-7
CDR3: CASTAHGSYEQYF
DNA: TGTGCCAGCACCGCACACGGGAGTTACGAGCAGTACTTC

size: once
V: TRBV7-9
length: 15
D: TRBD1
J: TRBJ2-5
CDR3: CASIAGTGARETQYF
DNA: TGTGCCAGCATTGCCGGGACAGGGGCCCGGGAGACCCAGTACTTC

size: -
V: TRBV6-5
length: 13
D: -
J: TRBJ2-7
CDR3: CASSYWRGHEQYF
DNA: TGTGCCAGCAGTTACTGGAGGGGCCACGAGCAGTACTTC

size: -
V: TRBV18
length: 18
D: TRBD1
J: TRBJ2-7
CDR3: CASSPRPRAGTGVHEQYF
DNA: TGTGCCAGCTCACCACGGCCGAGAGCCGGGACAGGAGTCCACGAGCAGTACTTC

size: few
V: TRBV9
length: 15
D: TRBD1
J: TRBJ1-1
CDR3: CASSLEGALGTEAFF
DNA: TGTGCCAGCAGCCTCGAGGGGGCGTTGGGCACTGAAGCTTTCTTT

size: -
V: TRBV7-2
length: 15
D: -
J: TRBJ2-7
CDR3: CASSSGQPGPYEQYF
DNA: TGTGCCAGCAGCTCTGGACAGCCCGGGCCCTACGAGCAGTACTTC

size: -
V: TRBV7-9
length: 17
D: TRBD2
J: TRBJ2-5
CDR3: CASSLEFGTSNQETQYF
DNA: TGTGCCAGCAGCTTAGAGTTCGGGACTAGCAACCAAGAGACCCAGTACTTC

size: -
V: TRBV18
length: 14
D: -
J: TRBJ1-1
CDR3: CASSQLRENTEAFF
DNA: TGTGCCAGCTCACAACTGAGGGAGAACACTGAAGCTTTCTTT

size: -
V: TRBV11-2
length: 16
D: -
J: TRBJ2-5
CDR3: CASSPKGGSIQETQYF
DNA: TGTGCCAGCAGCCCCAAAGGTGGGAGTATACAAGAGACCCAGTACTTC

size: once
V: TRBV7-2
length: 14
D: -
J: TRBJ1-1
CDR3: CASSLFAGRTEAFF
DNA: TGTGCCAGCAGCTTATTTGCGGGGCGGACTGAAGCTTTCTTT

size: -
V: TRBV11-2
length: 16
D: -
J: TRBJ2-2
CDR3: CASIRQGGGGIRELFF
DNA: TGTGCCAGCATCCGACAGGGAGGAGGGGGAATTAGGGAGCTGTTTTTT

size: -
V: TRBV25-1
length: 16
D: TRBD2
J: TRBJ2-5
CDR3: CASSDHQAGNQETQYF
DNA: TGTGCCAGCAGTGATCATCAAGCGGGGAATCAAGAGACCCAGTACTTC

size: -
V: TRBV9
length: 14
D: TRBD2
J: TRBJ2-1
CDR3: CASSVATSGEEQFF
DNA: TGTGCCAGCAGCGTAGCCACTAGCGGAGAGGAGCAGTTCTTC

size: -
V: TRBV19
length: 16
D: -
J: TRBJ1-1
CDR3: CASSIRGSHRGTEAFF
DNA: TGTGCCAGTAGTATCCGGGGCAGCCACCGGGGGACTGAAGCTTTCTTT

size: -
V: TRBV2
length: 15
D: TRBD1
J: TRBJ1-1
CDR3: CASSGNRGVDTEAFF
DNA: TGTGCCAGCAGTGGCAACAGGGGAGTGGACACTGAAGCTTTCTTT

size: once
V: TRBV30
length: 16
D: TRBD1
J: TRBJ1-5
CDR3: CAWSVPGQISNQPQHF
DNA: TGTGCCTGGAGTGTTCCGGGACAGATTAGCAATCAGCCCCAGCATTTT

size: -
V: TRBV19
length: 17
D: TRBD2
J: TRBJ2-1
CDR3: CASSRAQTSGRGNEQFF
DNA: TGTGCCAGTAGTAGAGCCCAGACTAGCGGGAGGGGAAATGAGCAGTTCTTC

size: -
V: TRBV2
length: 13
D: -
J: TRBJ1-2
CDR3: CASSDGQGHGYTF
DNA: TGTGCCAGCAGTGACGGGCAGGGCCATGGCTACACCTTC

size: -
V: TRBV11-2
length: 13
D: -
J: TRBJ2-2
CDR3: CASSTGLSGELFF
DNA: TGTGCCAGCAGCACCGGACTATCCGGGGAGCTGTTTTTT

size: once
V: TRBV5-5
length: 16
D: TRBD1
J: TRBJ2-7
CDR3: CASSSYPGQGAGEQYF
DNA: TGTGCCAGCAGCTCGTATCCGGGACAGGGGGCAGGGGAGCAGTACTTC

size: -
V: TRBV7-9
length: 15
D: TRBD2
J: TRBJ2-3
CDR3: CASPPLAGGPNTQYF
DNA: TGTGCCAGCCCTCCGCTGGCGGGAGGGCCCAATACGCAGTATTTT

size: -
V: TRBV7-9
length: 14
D: -
J: TRBJ2-2
CDR3: CASNVRGNTGELFF
DNA: TGTGCCAGCAATGTCAGGGGCAACACCGGGGAGCTGTTTTTT

size: -
V: TRBV6-5
length: 14
D: -
J: TRBJ1-2
CDR3: CASSSGHQNYGYTF
DNA: TGTGCCAGCAGTTCGGGACACCAGAACTATGGCTACACCTTC

size: -
V: TRBV4-1
length: 15
D: TRBD2
J: TRBJ2-1
CDR3: CASSPLAGDPLGKFF
DNA: TGCGCCAGCAGCCCCCTAGCGGGAGACCCCCTGGGGAAGTTCTTC

size: few
V: TRBV28
length: 14
D: TRBD1
J: TRBJ1-5
CDR3: CASSLDRGYQPQHF
DNA: TGTGCCAGCAGTTTGGACAGGGGGTATCAGCCCCAGCATTTT

size: -
V: TRBV30
length: 13
D: -
J: TRBJ1-1
CDR3: CAWGIGGLTEAFF
DNA: TGTGCCTGGGGGATAGGAGGTCTTACTGAAGCTTTCTTT